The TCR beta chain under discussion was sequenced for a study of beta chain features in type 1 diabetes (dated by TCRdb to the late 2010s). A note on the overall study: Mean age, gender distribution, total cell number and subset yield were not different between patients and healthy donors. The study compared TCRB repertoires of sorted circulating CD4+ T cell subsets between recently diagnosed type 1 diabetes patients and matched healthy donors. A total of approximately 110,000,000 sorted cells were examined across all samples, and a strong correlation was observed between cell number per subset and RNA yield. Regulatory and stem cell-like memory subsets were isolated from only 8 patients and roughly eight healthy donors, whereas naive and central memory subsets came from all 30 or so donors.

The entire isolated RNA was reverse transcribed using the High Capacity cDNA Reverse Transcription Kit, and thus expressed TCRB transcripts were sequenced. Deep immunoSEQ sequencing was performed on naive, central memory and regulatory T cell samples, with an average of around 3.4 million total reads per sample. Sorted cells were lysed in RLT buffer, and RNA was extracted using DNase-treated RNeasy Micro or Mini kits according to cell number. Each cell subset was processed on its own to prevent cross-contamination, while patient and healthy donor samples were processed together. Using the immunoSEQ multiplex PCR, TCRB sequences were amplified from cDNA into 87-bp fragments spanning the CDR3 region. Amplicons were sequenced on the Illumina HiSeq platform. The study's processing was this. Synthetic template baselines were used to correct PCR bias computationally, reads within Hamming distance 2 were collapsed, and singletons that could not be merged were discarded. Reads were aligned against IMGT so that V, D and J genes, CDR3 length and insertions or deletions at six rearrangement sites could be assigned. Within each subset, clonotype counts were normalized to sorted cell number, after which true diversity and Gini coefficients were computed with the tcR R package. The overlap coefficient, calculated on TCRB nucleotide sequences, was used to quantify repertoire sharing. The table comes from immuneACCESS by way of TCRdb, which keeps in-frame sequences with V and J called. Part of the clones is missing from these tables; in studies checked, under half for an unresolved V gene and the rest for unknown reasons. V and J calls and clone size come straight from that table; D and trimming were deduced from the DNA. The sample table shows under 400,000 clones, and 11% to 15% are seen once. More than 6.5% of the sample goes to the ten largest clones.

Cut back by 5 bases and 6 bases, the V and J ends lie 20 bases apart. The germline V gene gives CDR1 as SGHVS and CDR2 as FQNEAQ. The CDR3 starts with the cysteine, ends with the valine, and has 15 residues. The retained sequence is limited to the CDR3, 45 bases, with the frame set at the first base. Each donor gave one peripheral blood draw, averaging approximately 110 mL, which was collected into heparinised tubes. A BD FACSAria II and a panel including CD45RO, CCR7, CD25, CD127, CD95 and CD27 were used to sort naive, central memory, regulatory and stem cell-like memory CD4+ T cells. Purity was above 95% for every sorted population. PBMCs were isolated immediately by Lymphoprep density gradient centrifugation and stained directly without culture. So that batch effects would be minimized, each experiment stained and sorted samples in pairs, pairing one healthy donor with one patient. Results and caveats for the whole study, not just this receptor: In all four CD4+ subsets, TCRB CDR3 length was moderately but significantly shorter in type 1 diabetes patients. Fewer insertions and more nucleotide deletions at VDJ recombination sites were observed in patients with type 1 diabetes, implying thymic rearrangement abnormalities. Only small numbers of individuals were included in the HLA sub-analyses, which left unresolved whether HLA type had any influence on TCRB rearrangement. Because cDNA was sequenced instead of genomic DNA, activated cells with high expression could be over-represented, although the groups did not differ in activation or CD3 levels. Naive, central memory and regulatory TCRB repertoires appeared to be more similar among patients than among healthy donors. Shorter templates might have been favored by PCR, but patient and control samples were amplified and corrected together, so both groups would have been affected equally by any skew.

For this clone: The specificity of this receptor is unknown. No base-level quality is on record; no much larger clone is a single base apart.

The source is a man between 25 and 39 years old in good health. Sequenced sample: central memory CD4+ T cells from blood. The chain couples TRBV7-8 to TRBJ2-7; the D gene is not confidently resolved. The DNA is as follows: TGTGCCAGCAGCCTCATGCCGGCTGAAACCTTCGAGCAGTACGTC. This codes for CASSLMPAETFEQYV.